The 19 T cell receptor beta chains below all came from one sample that was sequenced in a study of blood T cell repertoires in COVID-19. Sequenced by immunoSEQ multiplex PCR; TCRdb stores in-frame clones only, minus some. The table has fewer than 120,000 clones, about three quarters seen once. Sample: peripheral blood. The source of these receptors is a woman of 80 years or more with active or convalescent COVID-19.

V usage is TRBV18 and J usage is TRBJ2-1; 11 nucleotides match TRBD2. Germline assignment: CDR1 KGHSH and CDR2 LQKENI. The CDR3 has 17 residues. Trimming took 0 bases from V and 7 from J; bases not matched to a gene: 8. The CDR3 DNA follows: TGTGCCAGCTCACCACCGTTAGCGGGAGGGCCTAATAATGAGCAGTTCTTC. Its translation is CASSPPLAGGPNNEQFF.

This clone was seen a handful of times. The rearrangement joins TRBV5-6 to TRBJ1-6; possible D gene TRBD1, 5 bases. V shed 1 base and J shed 8 bases, with 13 bases lying between them. CDR3 length: 15 amino acids. The germline V gene encodes CDR1 SGHDT and CDR2 YYEEEE. The CDR3 coding sequence is TGTGCCAGCAGCTTGATAGGACTAGGGGATTCACCCCTCCACTTT. It is translated as CASSLIGLGDSPLHF.

The chain carries TRBV5-1 and TRBJ1-4, with a possible D match to TRBD1 (5 bases). Germline lookup yields CDR1 SGHRS and CDR2 YFSETQ. The CDR3 runs to 13 residues. The germline V and J ends were trimmed by 4 bases and 6 bases, with 10 bases remaining between them. The CDR3 DNA reads as TGCGCCAGCAGCCTCCGACAGTATGAAAAACTGTTTTTT. Protein product: CASSLRQYEKLFF.

J is TRBJ2-7 and V is TRBV7-2; no firm D call. Germline V gene data show CDR1 as SGHTA and CDR2 as FQGNSA. The CDR3 sequence is 14 residues long. Deletions cut 1 base from V and 3 bases from J, with 10 bases between. CDR3 residues: CASSLGAMYYEQYF. CDR3 bases: TGTGCCAGCAGCTTAGGGGCCATGTACTACGAGCAGTACTTC.

In its sample, this clone was seen once. V gene TRBV5-1 combines with J gene TRBJ1-4; 7 bases map to TRBD1. V was pared by 4 bases and J by 5 bases, with 8 bases of the junction left unmatched. Germline CDR1 is SGHRS and CDR2 is YFSETQ. This CDR3 is 15 amino acids long. As DNA, the CDR3 is TGCGCCAGCAGCCCCACCTGGACAGGAAATGAAAAACTGTTTTTT. This sequence encodes CASSPTWTGNEKLFF. The variable domain in full, with the rest retrieved from reference TRBV5-1 and TRBJ1-4, is KAGVTQTPRYLIKTRGQQVTLSCSPISGHRSVSWYQQTPGQGLQFLFEYFSETQRNKGNFPGRFSGRQFSNSRSEMNVSTLELGDSALYLCASSPTWTGNEKLFFGSGTQLSVL.

The chain joins TRBV10-3 to TRBJ1-2; 8 bases agree with TRBD1. This CDR3 has 13 amino acids. The V gene's germline CDR1 is ENHRY and CDR2 SYGVKD. The V gene end was trimmed by 10 bases and the J gene end by 5 bases; junction bases not matched to a gene: 9. In nucleotides, the CDR3 is TGTGCCACCAACCCGGACAGGGATTATGGCTACACCTTC. The encoded protein is CATNPDRDYGYTF.

This clone was picked up a small number of times. The chain employs TRBV27 and TRBJ1-2, with 7 bases lining up with TRBD1. After removal of 7 bases from V and 7 bases from J, the junction contained 12 bases not matched to a gene. CDR3 length: 14 amino acids. The germline V gene has CDR1 MNHEY and CDR2 SMNVEV (reference sequence). CDR3 sequence reads: CASTGTAQERGYTF. CDR3 DNA sequence: TGTGCCAGCACCGGGACAGCACAAGAGCGTGGCTACACCTTC.

The chain joins TRBV7-2 to TRBJ1-1, with D possibly matching TRBD1 (6 bases). The CDR3 totals 15 residues. With 5 bases removed from V and 0 bases from J, the gap between germline ends came to 13 bases. Looked up from germline, CDR1 is SGHTA and CDR2 is FQGNSA. The CDR3 nucleotides read TGTGCCAGCAGCCTCGGGACACCCGTGAACACTGAAGCTTTCTTT. The encoded protein is CASSLGTPVNTEAFF.

CDR3 protein: CASSMRRDRDQPQHF. DNA of the CDR3: TGTGCCAGTAGTATGAGACGGGACAGGGATCAGCCCCAGCATTTT. The chain links TRBV19 to TRBJ1-5, with 9 positions matching TRBD1. V shed 3 bases and J 5 bases; nucleotides not matched to a gene: 5. The CDR3 loop spans 15 amino acids. CDR1 and CDR2 from the germline V gene are LNHDA and SQIVND (reference sequence).

A single count supports this clone. The gene calls are TRBV5-1 and TRBJ1-3, with no clear D. V lost 0 bases and J 3 bases, leaving 7 bases between the germline ends. The germline V gene encodes CDR1 SGHRS and CDR2 YFSETQ. This CDR3 comprises 14 residues. The CDR3 DNA reads as TGCGCCAGCAGCTTGGATTTCAGTGGAAACACCATATATTTT. Protein: CASSLDFSGNTIYF.

This chain joins TRBV5-1 and TRBJ1-2; 8 nucleotides align to TRBD1. CDR3 length equals 15 residues. V trimming: 3 bases; J trimming: 8 bases; junction bases outside the gene matches: 12. From germline, CDR1 is SGHRS and CDR2 YFSETQ. The CDR3 DNA follows: TGCGCCAGCAGCTCCCAGTCAGGGACAGGACGAGGCTACACCTTC. It specifies CASSSQSGTGRGYTF.

The V call is TRBV29-1, the J call TRBJ1-1; 9 nucleotides agree with TRBD1. J was trimmed by 5 bases and V by 1 base; bases with no gene match: 2. Per germline, CDR1 SQVTM and CDR2 ANQGSEA. The CDR3 is made up of 13 amino acids. The CDR3 here is CSVEVGQGTEAFF. The CDR3 DNA reads as TGCAGCGTTGAAGTGGGACAGGGTACTGAAGCTTTCTTT.

The chain has TRBV7-9 and TRBJ2-2, with 8 bases fitting TRBD1. This CDR3 has 14 residues. Trimming at V came to 5 bases and at J to 6 bases, leaving 5 bases not matched to a gene. Germline-derived CDR1 and CDR2 are SEHNR and FQNEAQ (reference sequence). The CDR3 reads CASSPDRAPGELFF. The CDR3, as DNA: TGTGCCAGCAGCCCGGACAGGGCCCCCGGGGAGCTGTTTTTT.

The CDR3 bases are TGTGCCAGCAGCTTGGGACAAACTAGCACAGATACGCAGTATTTT. This codes for CASSLGQTSTDTQYF. The chain has TRBV5-6 and TRBJ2-3; D ambiguous. The CDR3 runs to 15 residues. Germline values: CDR1 SGHDT, CDR2 YYEEEE. Trimming cost V 0 bases and J 0 bases, with 8 bases left between them.

The V and J genes are TRBV3-1 (or the pseudogene TRBV3-2) and TRBJ2-5; TRBD2 matches 10 bases. This CDR3 contains 16 residues. J was trimmed by 5 bases and V by 1 base; bases with no gene match: 7. Looked up from germline, CDR1 is LGHDT and CDR2 is YNNKEL (reference sequence). The CDR3 coding sequence is TGTGCCAGCAGCCAAGTTCCAGCGGGAGGGCACGAGACCCAGTACTTC. Translated: CASSQVPAGGHETQYF.

The gene calls are TRBV14 and TRBJ2-3; D is ambiguous. The germline V gene has CDR1 SGHDN and CDR2 FVKESK. There are 12 residues in the CDR3. Trimming removed 1 base from V and 7 bases from J, with 6 bases in between. CDR3 sequence (DNA): TGTGCCAGCAGCCAAGCCCAGTATACGCAGTATTTT. Residues: CASSQAQYTQYF. The variable domain in full, completed from reference TRBV14 and TRBJ2-3, reads EAGVTQFPSHSVIEKGQTVTLRCDPISGHDNLYWYRRVMGKEIKFLLHFVKESKQDESGMPNNRFLAERTGGTYSTLKVQPAELEDSGVYFCASSQAQYTQYFGPGTRLTVL.

This clone was counted at least ten times. The CDR3 region is CASSFGGDYGYTF. The CDR3 DNA sequence: TGTGCCAGCAGCTTTGGGGGGGACTATGGCTACACCTTC. The chain has TRBV5-4 and TRBJ1-2; a possible D gene is TRBD1 (5 bases). V was clipped by 2 bases and J by 3 bases, with 8 bases between them. Germline V gives CDR1 SGHNT, CDR2 YYREEE (reference sequence). The CDR3 contains 13 residues. Full variable domain (missing parts from reference TRBV5-4 and TRBJ1-2): ETGVTQSPTHLIKTRGQQVTLRCSSQSGHNTVSWYQQALGQGPQFIFQYYREEENGRGNFPPRFSGLQFPNYSSELNVNALELDDSALYLCASSFGGDYGYTFGSGTRLTVV.

The CDR3 spells CASRGLAKGNEQFF. The DNA for the CDR3 is TGTGCCAGCAGAGGACTAGCGAAGGGCAATGAGCAGTTCTTC. The chain employs TRBV27 and TRBJ2-1; 9 bases are a match to TRBD2. From germline, CDR1 is MNHEY and CDR2 SMNVEV (reference sequence). The V segment lost 6 bases and the J segment 6 bases; nucleotides outside the gene matches: 6. The CDR3 covers 14 residues.

The V gene is TRBV4-2, the J gene TRBJ2-1; tentative D call: TRBD2 (6 bases). This CDR3 is 16 amino acids long. Germline V CDR1 and CDR2: LGHNA, YNFKEQ. Trimming removed 5 bases at V and 4 bases at J, with 18 bases between. CDR3 residues: CASSDSGRGEYNEQFF. The CDR3 DNA is TGTGCCAGCAGCGATAGCGGTAGAGGGGAATACAATGAGCAGTTCTTC.